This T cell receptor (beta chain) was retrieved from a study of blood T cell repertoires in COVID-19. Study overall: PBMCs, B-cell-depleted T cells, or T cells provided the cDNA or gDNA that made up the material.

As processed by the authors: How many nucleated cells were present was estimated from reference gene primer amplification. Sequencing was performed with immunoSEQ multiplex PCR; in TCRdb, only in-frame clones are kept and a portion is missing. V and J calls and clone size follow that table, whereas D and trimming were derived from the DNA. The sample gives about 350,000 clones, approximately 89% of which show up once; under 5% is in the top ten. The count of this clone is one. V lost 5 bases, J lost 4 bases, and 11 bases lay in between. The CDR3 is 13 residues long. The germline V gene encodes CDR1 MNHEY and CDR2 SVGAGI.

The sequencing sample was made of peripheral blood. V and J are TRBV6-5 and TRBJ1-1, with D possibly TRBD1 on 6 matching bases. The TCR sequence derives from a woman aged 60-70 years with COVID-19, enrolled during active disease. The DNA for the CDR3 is TGTGCCAGCAGTACCAGGACAGCCACTGAAGCTTTCTTT. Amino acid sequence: CASSTRTATEAFF.